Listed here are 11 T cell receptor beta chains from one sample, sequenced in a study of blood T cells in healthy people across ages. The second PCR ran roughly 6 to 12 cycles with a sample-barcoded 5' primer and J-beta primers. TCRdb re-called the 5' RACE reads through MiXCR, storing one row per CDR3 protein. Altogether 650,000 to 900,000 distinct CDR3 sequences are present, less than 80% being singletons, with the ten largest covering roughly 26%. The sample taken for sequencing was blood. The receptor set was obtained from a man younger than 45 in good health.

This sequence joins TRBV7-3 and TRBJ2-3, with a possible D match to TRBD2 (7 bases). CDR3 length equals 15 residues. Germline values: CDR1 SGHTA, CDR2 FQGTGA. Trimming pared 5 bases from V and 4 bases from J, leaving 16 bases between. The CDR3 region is CASSGTGGQADTQYF. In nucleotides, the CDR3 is TGTGCCAGCAGCGGGACGGGGGGCCAGGCAGATACGCAGTATTTT.

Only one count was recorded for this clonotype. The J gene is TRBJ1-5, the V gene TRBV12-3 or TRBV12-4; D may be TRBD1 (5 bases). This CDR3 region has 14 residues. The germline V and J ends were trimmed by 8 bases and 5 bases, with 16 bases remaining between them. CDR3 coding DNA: TGTGCCAGCGGGCAAGGGGCAGAGTATCAGCCCCAGCATTTT. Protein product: CASGQGAEYQPQHF.

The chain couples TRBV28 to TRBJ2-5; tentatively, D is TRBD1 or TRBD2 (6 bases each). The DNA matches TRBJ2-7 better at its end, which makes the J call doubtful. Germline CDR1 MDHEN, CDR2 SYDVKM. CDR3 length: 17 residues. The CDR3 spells CASNPSPGGTNSYEQYF. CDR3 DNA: TGTGCCAGCAATCCCTCCCCCGGGGGCACCAACTCCTACGAGCAGTACTTC.

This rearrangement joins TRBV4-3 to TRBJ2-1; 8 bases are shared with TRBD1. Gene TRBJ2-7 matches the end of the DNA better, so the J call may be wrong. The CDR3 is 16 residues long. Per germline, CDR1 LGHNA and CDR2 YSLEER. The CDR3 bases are TGCGCCAGCAGCCAGGTCCTACGGACAGGGACGAGGGAGCAGTACTTC. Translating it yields CASSQVLRTGTREQYF.

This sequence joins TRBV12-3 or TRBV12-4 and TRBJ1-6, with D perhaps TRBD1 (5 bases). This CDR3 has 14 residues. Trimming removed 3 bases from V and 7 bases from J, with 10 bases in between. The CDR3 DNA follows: TGTGCCAGCAGTTTTGGGGGTTTAAATTCACCCCTCCACTTT. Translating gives CASSFGGLNSPLHF.

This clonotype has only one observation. The CDR3 here is CASSIEHLPDTQYF. The CDR3 coding sequence is TGTGCCAGCAGCATTGAACACCTCCCAGATACGCAGTATTTT. The chain combines TRBV7-9 with TRBJ2-3; the D is unclear. CDR1 is SEHNR and CDR2 is FQNEAQ in the germline V gene (reference sequence). This CDR3 comprises 14 residues. Trimming pared 5 bases from V and 4 bases from J, leaving 13 bases between.

The CDR3 bases are TGTGCCAGCAGTGAACCCTACAGGGGAGACAATTCACCCCTCCACTTT. Protein: CASSEPYRGDNSPLHF. The chain is built from TRBV25-1 and TRBJ1-6; 7 bases are a match to TRBD1. Trimming removed 2 bases from V and 7 bases from J; junction bases left unmatched: 8. The CDR3 contains 16 residues. Germline-derived CDR1 and CDR2 are MGHDK and SYGVNS.

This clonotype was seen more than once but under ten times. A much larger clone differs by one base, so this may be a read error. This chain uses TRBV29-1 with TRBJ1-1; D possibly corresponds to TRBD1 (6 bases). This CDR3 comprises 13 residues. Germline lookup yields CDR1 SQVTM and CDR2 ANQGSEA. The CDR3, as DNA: TGCAGCGGTGAAGGGGGGATGAACACTGAAGCTTTCTTT. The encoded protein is CSGEGGMNTEAFF. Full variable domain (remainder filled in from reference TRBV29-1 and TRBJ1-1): SAVISQKPSRDICQRGTSLTIQCQVDSQVTMMFWYRQQPGQSLTLIATANQGSEATYESGFVIDKFPISRPNLTFSTLTVSNMSPEDSSIYLCSGEGGMNTEAFFGQGTRLTVV.

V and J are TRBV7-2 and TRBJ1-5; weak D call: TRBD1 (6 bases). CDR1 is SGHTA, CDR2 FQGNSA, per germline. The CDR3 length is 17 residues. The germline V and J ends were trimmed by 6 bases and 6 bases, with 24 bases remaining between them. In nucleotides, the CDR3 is TGTGCCAGCAGTTTTTTGGGAGAAACAGGGAGACGTCAGCCCCAGCATTTT. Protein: CASSFLGETGRRQPQHF.

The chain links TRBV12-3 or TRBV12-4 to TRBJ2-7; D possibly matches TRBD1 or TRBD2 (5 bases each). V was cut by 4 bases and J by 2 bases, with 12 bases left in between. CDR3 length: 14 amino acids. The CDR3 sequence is CASSSDGTAYEQYF. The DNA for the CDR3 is TGTGCCAGCAGTTCGGACGGGACGGCCTACGAGCAGTACTTC.

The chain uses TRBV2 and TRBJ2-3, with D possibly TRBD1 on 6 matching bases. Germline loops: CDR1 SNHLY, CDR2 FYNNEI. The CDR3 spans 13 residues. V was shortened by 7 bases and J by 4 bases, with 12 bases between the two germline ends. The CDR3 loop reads CASTVEGADTQYF. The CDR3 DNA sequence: TGTGCCAGCACCGTCGAGGGGGCAGATACGCAGTATTTT. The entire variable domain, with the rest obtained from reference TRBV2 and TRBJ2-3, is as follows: EPEVTQTPSHQVTQMGQEVILRCVPISNHLYFYWYRQILGQKVEFLVSFYNNEISEKSEIFDDQFSVERPDGSNFTLKIRSTKLEDSAMYFCASTVEGADTQYFGPGTRLTVL.